This entry lists 3 T cell receptor beta chains sequenced from one sample in a study of cytomegalovirus exposure and HLA in healthy donors. PCR involved 60 Vbeta and 13 Jbeta primers. Assay used: immunoSEQ multiplex PCR; TCRdb lists only in-frame clones, some missing. In the table there are about 150,000 clones, 79% of which are singletons. The sample consisted of PBMCs. The receptor set was obtained from a man younger than 45 in good health and CMV-seropositive.

The genes are TRBV6-1 and TRBJ1-3, with D hard to call. The CDR3 covers 13 residues. CDR1 and CDR2 from the germline V gene are MNHNS and SASEGT. The V gene lost 2 bases and the J gene lost 0 bases, with 2 bases spanning the gap. CDR3 sequence: CASSEYSGNTIYF. The CDR3 DNA follows: TGTGCCAGCAGTGAATACTCTGGAAACACCATATATTTT.

As concerns this clone: Since no conserved phenylalanine or tryptophan closes the CDR3, a read error is the likely cause. The chain is built from TRBV4-2 and TRBJ2-7, with 7 positions matching TRBD2. Per the germline V gene, CDR1 is LGHNA and CDR2 is YNFKEQ. This CDR3 comprises 15 residues. J lost 6 bases, V lost 0 bases, and 8 bases had no gene match. This CDR3 reads CASSQDLLSGGEQYL. CDR3 DNA: TGTGCCAGCAGCCAAGACCTGCTTTCGGGGGGCGAGCAGTACCTC.

This clone has just a few counts. This chain links TRBV28 with TRBJ1-2; D perhaps matches TRBD1 (6 bases). Trimming removed 2 bases from V and 1 base from J, with 11 bases in between. The germline V gene has CDR1 MDHEN and CDR2 SYDVKM. The CDR3 sequence is 15 residues long. The CDR3 protein is CASSLAGGVNYGYTF. CDR3 nucleotides: TGTGCCAGCAGTTTAGCGGGGGGCGTTAACTATGGCTACACCTTC.